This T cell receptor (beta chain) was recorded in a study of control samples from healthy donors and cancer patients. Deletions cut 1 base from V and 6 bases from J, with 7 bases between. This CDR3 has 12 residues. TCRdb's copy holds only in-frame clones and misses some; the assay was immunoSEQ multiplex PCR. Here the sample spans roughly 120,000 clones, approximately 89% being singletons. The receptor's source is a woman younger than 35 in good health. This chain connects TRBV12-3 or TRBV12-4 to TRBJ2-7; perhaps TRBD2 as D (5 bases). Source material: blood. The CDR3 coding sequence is TGTGCCAGCAGTTTAGGGGGAGTCGAGCAGTACTTC. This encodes CASSLGGVEQYF.